This T cell receptor (beta chain) is from a study of T cells in Graves' hyperthyroidism and ophthalmopathy. Findings of the study overall: Blood samples included most of the expanded thyroid clonotypes exceeding 0.001.

This clonotype has at least ten counts. Its antigen is unknown. Hyperthyroidism had been newly diagnosed in patients aged 18 to 65, and its duration was under 2 months. Criteria for exclusion of patients were uncontrolled infection, other autoimmune disease, pregnancy or lactation. RNA transcripts served as the template for amplifying TCR beta CDR3 regions. HTBI primers were used for first-round RT-PCR of the TCR CDR3. Via MiXCR, TCRdb re-called the multiplex PCR reads, giving one row per CDR3 protein. Of over 500,000 distinct CDR3 sequences in the sample, about 14% were seen once. V lost 4 bases to trimming and J lost 3 bases; unmatched junction nucleotides: 9. There are 18 residues in the CDR3. Germline lookup yields CDR1 LGHDT and CDR2 YNNKEL (reference sequence).

The TCR sequence derives from a woman aged 40 to 49 with Graves' hyperthyroidism. The sample was blood. J is TRBJ2-6 and V is TRBV3-1; 10 positions agree with TRBD1. The CDR3 is CASSPLTGGVFGANVLTF. CDR3 nucleotides: TGTGCCAGCAGCCCATTGACAGGGGGCGTTTTTGGGGCCAACGTCCTGACTTTC.